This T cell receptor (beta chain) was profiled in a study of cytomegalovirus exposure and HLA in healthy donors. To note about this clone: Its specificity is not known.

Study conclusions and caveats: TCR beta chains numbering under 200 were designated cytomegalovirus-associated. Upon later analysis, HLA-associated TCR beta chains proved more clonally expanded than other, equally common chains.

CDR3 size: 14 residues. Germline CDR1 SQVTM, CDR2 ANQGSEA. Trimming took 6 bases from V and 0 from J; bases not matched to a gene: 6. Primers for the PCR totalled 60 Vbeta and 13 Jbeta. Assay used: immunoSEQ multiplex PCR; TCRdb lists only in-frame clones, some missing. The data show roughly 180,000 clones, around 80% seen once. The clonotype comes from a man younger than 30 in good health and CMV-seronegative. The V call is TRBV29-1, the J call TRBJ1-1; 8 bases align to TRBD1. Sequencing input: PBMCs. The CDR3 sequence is CSVYRQGMNTEAFF. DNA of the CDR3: TGCAGCGTATACAGACAGGGGATGAACACTGAAGCTTTCTTT. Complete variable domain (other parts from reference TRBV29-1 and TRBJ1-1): SAVISQKPSRDICQRGTSLTIQCQVDSQVTMMFWYRQQPGQSLTLIATANQGSEATYESGFVIDKFPISRPNLTFSTLTVSNMSPEDSSIYLCSVYRQGMNTEAFFGQGTRLTVV.